A single T cell receptor beta chain is shown here with its context. The data derive from a study of control samples from healthy donors and cancer patients. Assay used: immunoSEQ multiplex PCR; TCRdb lists only in-frame clones, some missing. The repertoire holds roughly 95,000 clones, just over 90% seen once, with 0.92% in the top ten. Germline V gives CDR1 LNHDA, CDR2 SQIVND (reference sequence). Trimming took off 3 bases at V and 5 bases at J, with 13 bases between the two ends. This CDR3 contains 14 residues. The TCR originated in a woman in her 30s in good health. This chain links TRBV19 with TRBJ1-1, with D unresolved. Sample: blood. Here the CDR3 DNA reads TGTGCCAGTAGTATCTGGGTTGGAGGGACTGAAGCTTTCTTT. It translates to CASSIWVGGTEAFF.